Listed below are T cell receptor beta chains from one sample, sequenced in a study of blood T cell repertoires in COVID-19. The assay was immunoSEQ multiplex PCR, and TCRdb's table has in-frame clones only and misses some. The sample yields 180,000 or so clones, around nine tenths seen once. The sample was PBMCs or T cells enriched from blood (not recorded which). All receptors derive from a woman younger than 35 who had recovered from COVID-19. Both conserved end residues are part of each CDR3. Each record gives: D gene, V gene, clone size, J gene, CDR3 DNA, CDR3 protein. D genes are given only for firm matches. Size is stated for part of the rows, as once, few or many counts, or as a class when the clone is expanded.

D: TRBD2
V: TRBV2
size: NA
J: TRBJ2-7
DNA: TGTGCCAGCAGTGAAATAACTAGCGGGAGAAGCTCCTACGAGCAGTACTTC
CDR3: CASSEITSGRSSYEQYF

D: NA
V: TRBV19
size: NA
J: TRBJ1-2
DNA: TGTGCCAGTAGTATCGGCCTAATCCAGGGTTTCTATGGCTACACCTTC
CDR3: CASSIGLIQGFYGYTF

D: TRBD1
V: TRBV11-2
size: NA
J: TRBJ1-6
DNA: TGTGCCAGCAGCTTAGGGGGGAGGCGACAGGGACCAATTGGCTCACCCCTCCACTTT
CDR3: CASSLGGRRQGPIGSPLHF

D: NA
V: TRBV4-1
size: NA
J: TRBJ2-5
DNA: TGCGCCACCAGGCCGGGTGTGTACCAAGAGACCCAGTACTTC
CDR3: CATRPGVYQETQYF

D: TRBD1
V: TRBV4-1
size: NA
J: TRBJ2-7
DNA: TGCGCCAGCAGCCACGGGACAGGCAGCTCCTACGAGCAGTACTTC
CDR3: CASSHGTGSSYEQYF

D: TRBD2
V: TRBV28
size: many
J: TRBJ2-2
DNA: TGTGCCAGCAAGACTAGCGCTACGGCCGGGGAGCTGTTTTTT
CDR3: CASKTSATAGELFF

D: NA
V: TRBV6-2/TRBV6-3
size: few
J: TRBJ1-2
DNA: TGTGCCAGCAGTTACTCGAGGGCGACAGGCACCTATGGCTACACCTTC
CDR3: CASSYSRATGTYGYTF

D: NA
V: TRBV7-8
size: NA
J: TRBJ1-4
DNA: TGTGCCAGCAGCCGAGGACGGCGGAATGAAAAACTGTTTTTT
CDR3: CASSRGRRNEKLFF

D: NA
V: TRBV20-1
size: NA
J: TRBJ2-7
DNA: TGCAGTGCTAGTCTTGTTAACTACGAGCAGTACTTC
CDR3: CSASLVNYEQYF

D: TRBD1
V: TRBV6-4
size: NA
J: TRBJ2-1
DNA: TGTGCCAGCAGTCCCGGGACAGGGAGGGGTGCGGGCGTTTACAATGAGCAGTTCTTC
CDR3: CASSPGTGRGAGVYNEQFF

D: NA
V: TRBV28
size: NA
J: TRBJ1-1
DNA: TGTGCCAGCCTACAACAGCCCAACACTGAAGCTTTCTTT
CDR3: CASLQQPNTEAFF

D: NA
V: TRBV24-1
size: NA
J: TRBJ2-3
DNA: TGTGCCACCAGTGATCCAGGCGCGAGCACAGATACGCAGTATTTT
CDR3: CATSDPGASTDTQYF

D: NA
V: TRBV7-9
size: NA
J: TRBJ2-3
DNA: TGTGCCAGCAGCTCCGATGGAGGCTTT
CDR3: CASSSDGGF

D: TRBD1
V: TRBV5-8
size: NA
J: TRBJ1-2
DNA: TGTGCCAGCAGCTTCGGGACAGCGGGTGGCTACACCTTC
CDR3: CASSFGTAGGYTF

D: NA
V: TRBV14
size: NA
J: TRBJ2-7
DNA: TGTGCCAGCAGTCTGATCAGCGGGTTTTCCTACGAGCAGTACTTC
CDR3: CASSLISGFSYEQYF

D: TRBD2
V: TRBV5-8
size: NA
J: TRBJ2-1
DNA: TGTGCCAGCAGCTTGGGTAGCGGGAGCGGTAATGAGCAGTTCTTC
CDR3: CASSLGSGSGNEQFF

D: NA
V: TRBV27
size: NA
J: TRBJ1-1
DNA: TGTGCCAGCAGTTTGAGGTTAAACACTGAAGCTTTCTTT
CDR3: CASSLRLNTEAFF

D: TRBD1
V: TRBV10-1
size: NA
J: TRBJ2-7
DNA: TGCGCCAGCAAGGGGACAGGGGGCCCCCTGGGGGAGCAGTACTTC
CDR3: CASKGTGGPLGEQYF

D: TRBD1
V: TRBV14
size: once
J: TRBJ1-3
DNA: TGTGCCAGCAGCCAGACAGGGAGTAACACCATATATTTT
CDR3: CASSQTGSNTIYF

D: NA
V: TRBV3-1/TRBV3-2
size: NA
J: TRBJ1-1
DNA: TGTGCCAGCAGCCCTGGGGCCACTGAAGCTTTCTTT
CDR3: CASSPGATEAFF

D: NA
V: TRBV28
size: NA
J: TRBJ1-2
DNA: TGTGCCACCCGTCCTAACTATGGCTACACCTTC
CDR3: CATRPNYGYTF

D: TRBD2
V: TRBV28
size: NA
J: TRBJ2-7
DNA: TGTGCCAGCAGTCCACAAATAGCGGGAGTCTCCTACGAGCAGTACTTC
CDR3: CASSPQIAGVSYEQYF

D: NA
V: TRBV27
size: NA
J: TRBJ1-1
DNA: TGTGCCAGCAGTTTAAGTGTCACCACGGGAATGAACACTGAAGCTTTCTTT
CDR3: CASSLSVTTGMNTEAFF

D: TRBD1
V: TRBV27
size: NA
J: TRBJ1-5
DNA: TGTGCCAGCTCCTTAGGACAGGGCAATCAGCCCCAGCATTTT
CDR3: CASSLGQGNQPQHF

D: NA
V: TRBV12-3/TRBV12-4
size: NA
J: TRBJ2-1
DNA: TGTGCCAGCAGTTTAGGGAGTTACAATGAGCAGTTCTTC
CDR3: CASSLGSYNEQFF

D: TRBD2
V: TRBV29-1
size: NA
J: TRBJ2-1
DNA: TGCAGCGTTGAAGCGGCTAGCGGGGTATACAATGAGCAGTTCTTC
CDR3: CSVEAASGVYNEQFF

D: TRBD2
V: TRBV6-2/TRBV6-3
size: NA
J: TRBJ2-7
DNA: TGTGCCAGCAGTCTAGCGGGGCGGTACGAGCAGTACTTC
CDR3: CASSLAGRYEQYF

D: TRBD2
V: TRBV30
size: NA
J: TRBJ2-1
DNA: TGTGCCTGGAGTGTAAATAGCGGGAACTCCTACAATGAGCAGTTCTTC
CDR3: CAWSVNSGNSYNEQFF

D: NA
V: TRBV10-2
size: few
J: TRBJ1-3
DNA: TGCGCCAGCAGTGAGTCGGCTCTCCCCCAATCTGGAAACACCATATATTTT
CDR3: CASSESALPQSGNTIYF

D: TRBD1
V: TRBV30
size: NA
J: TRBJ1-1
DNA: TGTGCCTGGACCAACTCCCAGGGGGGAGCTTTCTTT
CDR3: CAWTNSQGGAFF